This T cell receptor beta chain was identified during a study of Ad26.COV2.S vaccination and SARS-CoV-2 variants. General study findings and limits: Analyses of TCR breadth and depth may have underestimated total T cell responses.

As regards this clone: What it binds is unknown.

Treatment indicated: around 19 received Ad26.COV2.S at low or high dose, single or two shots; a few received placebo; per-sample allocation not given. The study sampled participants on day 63 after the first vaccine or placebo injection. Produced via immunoSEQ multiplex PCR; TCRdb's table is partial and in-frame only. The profile shows under 300,000 clones, roughly 87% of them singletons. The CDR3 is 12 residues long. Per germline, CDR1 SGHTA and CDR2 FQGTGA. V lost 3 bases to trimming and J lost 6 bases, with 8 bases between them. The sequencing here drew on peripheral blood, taken in a trial of Ad26.COV2.S vaccine versus placebo. The rearrangement joins TRBV7-3 to TRBJ2-5; D is unresolved. This clonotype originated in a person aged 18 to 65 who received the Ad26.COV2.S COVID-19 vaccine or a placebo. CDR3 amino acids: CASSLDSQTQYF. The CDR3 nucleotides read TGTGCCAGCAGCTTGGATAGCCAGACCCAGTACTTC.